Below, one T cell receptor (beta chain) is given with its context. Its antigen is currently unknown. The data were taken from a study of cytomegalovirus exposure and HLA in healthy donors. Study-wide context: Drawn from HLA-typed donors, roughly 87 million unique TCRs were held in an early data release. Notes on the study in general: A later analysis reportedly found that, within productive TCRs, an Asian-associated ancestry cluster had fewer N-insertions than the mean observed across the roughly 700 donors. Follow-up analysis later connected one missense variant in DCLRE1C with trimming of TCR beta V- and J-genes.

PCR primers comprised 60 Vbeta and 13 Jbeta primers. Using immunoSEQ multiplex PCR, the repertoire was profiled, and TCRdb retains in-frame clones only, with some absent. The sample yields roughly 130,000 clones, over 70% seen once. The clonotype was recovered from a woman in her 40s in good health and CMV-seronegative. The sequencing input was PBMCs.

The CDR3 here is CASSQGRFNEKLFF. The CDR3 nucleotides are TGCGCCAGCAGCCAAGGCAGGTTTAATGAAAAACTGTTTTTT. This sequence joins TRBV4-1 and TRBJ1-4; D is unresolved. CDR3 length: 14 residues. Germline CDR1 reads MGHRA; CDR2 reads YSYEKL. With 1 base removed from V and 4 bases from J, the gap between germline ends came to 7 bases.